This is a list of T cell receptor beta chains from one sample in a study of pediatric ulcerative colitis. The data were produced by immunoSEQ multiplex PCR, yet TCRdb's version contains in-frame clones alone and is incomplete. Among about 17,000 clones listed, around 70% were seen once. Sample: gut tissue. The receptors derive from a girl aged 10 to 17 with moderate ulcerative colitis. The CDR3 runs from the conserved cysteine through the conserved F or W. The order of the fields is clone size, V gene, D gene, J gene, CDR3 DNA, CDR3 protein. The D gene is left open where the match is weak. Clone size appears in some rows only: once, few, many, or a class for an expanded clone.

NA,TRBV10-2,NA,TRBJ2-3,TGCGCCAGCAGTGCCAGGGCCAGCACAGATACGCAGTATTTT,CASSARASTDTQYF
NA,TRBV19,NA,TRBJ2-1,TGTGCCAGTAGTATAATGGGAGGTCGGGCGTACGGGTCTTACAATGAGCAGTTCTTC,CASSIMGGRAYGSYNEQFF
NA,TRBV5-4,NA,TRBJ2-7,TGTGCCAGCAGCCCCGACACCCTCTCCTACGAGCAGTACTTC,CASSPDTLSYEQYF
few,TRBV28,TRBD1,TRBJ1-2,TGTGCCAGCAGGCGATCTGGACAGGACTACTATGGCTACACCTTC,CASRRSGQDYYGYTF
NA,TRBV7-9,TRBD2,TRBJ2-3,TGTGCCAGCAGCCCATTTCTTGGCGGGAGAACAGATACGCAGTATTTT,CASSPFLGGRTDTQYF
NA,TRBV5-8,NA,TRBJ1-2,TGTGCCAGCAGCTCCTATGGCTACACCTTC,CASSSYGYTF
NA,TRBV7-3,NA,TRBJ2-2,TGTGCCAGCAGCACCCGGACAGACCCCGGGGAGCTGTTTTTT,CASSTRTDPGELFF
NA,TRBV6-5,NA,TRBJ2-2,TGTGCCAGCAGTTACTCGTTCCTTTCCGGGGAGCTGTTTTTT,CASSYSFLSGELFF
NA,TRBV6-5,TRBD1,TRBJ2-3,TGTGCCAGCAGTTACGCAACAGGGGTAACAGATACGCAGTATTTT,CASSYATGVTDTQYF
few,TRBV6-6,NA,TRBJ1-5,TGTGCCAGCAGTTTCCCGGGAGGGGGCAATCAGCCCCAGCATTTT,CASSFPGGGNQPQHF
NA,TRBV9,NA,TRBJ1-3,TGTGCCAGCAGCGTAGAAGCAGGACAAGCCTCTGGAAACACCATATATTTT,CASSVEAGQASGNTIYF
few,TRBV18,TRBD2,TRBJ2-3,TGTGCCAGCTCACCATTGTCAGGGACTAGTGTTTCGCGGGTTACGCAGTATTTT,CASSPLSGTSVSRVTQYF
NA,TRBV10-3,NA,TRBJ1-3,TGTGCCATCACCCAACAGGGCCTCTCTGGAAACACCATATATTTT,CAITQQGLSGNTIYF
large,TRBV6-5,TRBD1,TRBJ2-3,TGTGCCAGCAGTTACCAGACAGGGATCGTAGATACGCAGTATTTT,CASSYQTGIVDTQYF
few,TRBV10-1,TRBD1,TRBJ2-5,TGCGCCAGCACTATGACAGGGGAGGTTGCGACCCAGTACTTC,CASTMTGEVATQYF
NA,TRBV11-3,NA,TRBJ2-1,TGTGCCAGCAGCTCGACCGGGACTCACAGCAATGAGCAGTTCTTC,CASSSTGTHSNEQFF
few,TRBV5-8,NA,TRBJ2-1,TGTGCCGGAGATTTCCTCTCCTACAATGAGCAGTTCTTC,CAGDFLSYNEQFF
NA,TRBV29-1,TRBD1,TRBJ1-2,TGCAGCGCCGACCCAGGGGGATACTATGGCTACACCTTC,CSADPGGYYGYTF
few,TRBV19,TRBD2,TRBJ2-2,TGTGCCAGTTGTCGGGGGGATCGCACCGGGGAGCTGTTTTTT,CASCRGDRTGELFF
NA,TRBV28,NA,TRBJ2-1,TGTGCCAGCAGTTTATTTGGGACCGCCCGCGGGCAGTTCTTC,CASSLFGTARGQFF
NA,TRBV27,NA,TRBJ1-5,TGTGCCAGCAGTACGTATAGCAATCAGCCCCAGCATTTT,CASSTYSNQPQHF
NA,TRBV29-1,NA,TRBJ2-5,TGCAGCGTTGGGTTAGACCAAGAGACCCAGTACTTC,CSVGLDQETQYF
few,TRBV30,NA,TRBJ2-3,TGTGCCTGGAGTCGCGAAGCGCACACAGATACGCAGTATTTT,CAWSREAHTDTQYF
NA,TRBV30,NA,TRBJ2-1,TGTGCCTGGAGTGTACCGTCCCTCGAGGGTGAGCAGTTCTTC,CAWSVPSLEGEQFF
NA,TRBV5-4,TRBD2,TRBJ2-1,TGTGCCAGCAGCTCGGGACTAGCGGGGGGCCGCAATGAGCAGTTCTTC,CASSSGLAGGRNEQFF
NA,TRBV28,NA,TRBJ2-2,TGTGCCAGCAGTTTGGCTAGGGCCACCGGGGAGCTGTTTTTT,CASSLARATGELFF
NA,TRBV19,TRBD1,TRBJ1-2,TGTGCCAGTAGTATCTTCGGGACAGGGGAGGATGGCTACACCTTC,CASSIFGTGEDGYTF
NA,TRBV20-1,NA,TRBJ2-5,TGCAGTGCCCCCCTACGAGGGGGGCCGTACTTC,CSAPLRGGPYF
NA,TRBV11-2,NA,TRBJ1-1,TGTGCCAGCAGCTTAACTCCGAACACTGAAGCTTTCTTT,CASSLTPNTEAFF
few,TRBV6-4,NA,TRBJ2-2,TGTGCCAGCAGTGAAGGGAACACCGGGGAGCTGTTTTTT,CASSEGNTGELFF
NA,TRBV9,NA,TRBJ1-3,TGTGCCAGCAGCGTGTCAGGGTCCAACACCATATATTTT,CASSVSGSNTIYF
NA,TRBV28,TRBD2,TRBJ2-1,TGTGCCAGCAGTTTAGTTCCCGGGACTAGCGGGAGCGATGAGCAGTTCTTC,CASSLVPGTSGSDEQFF
once,TRBV6-5,NA,TRBJ1-2,TGTGCCAGCAGTTACTCACCCCAACCGGGGAGCTACACCTTC,CASSYSPQPGSYTF
NA,TRBV30,TRBD1,TRBJ2-7,TGTGCCTGGAGGGCCCGGGACAGTCTCTACGAGCAGTACTTC,CAWRARDSLYEQYF
NA,TRBV18,NA,TRBJ1-5,TGTGCCAGCTCACAATCAGAGTATCAGCCCCAGCATTTT,CASSQSEYQPQHF
few,TRBV11-2,NA,TRBJ1-2,TGTGCCAGCAGCTTCACGGCAGACCTCAACTATGGCTACACCTTC,CASSFTADLNYGYTF
NA,TRBV5-5,NA,TRBJ1-1,TGTGCCAGCAGCTTGGGGGCCGCGGGGCTTAGGGACACTGAAGCTTTCTTT,CASSLGAAGLRDTEAFF
NA,TRBV27,TRBD2,TRBJ2-1,TGTGCCAGCAGTAAGGGACTAGCGGGACGCCCCCCCAATGAGCAGTTCTTC,CASSKGLAGRPPNEQFF
NA,TRBV10-3,TRBD1,TRBJ2-5,TGTGCCATCAGTGAGTCGACAGGGGCCGAGACCCAGTACTTC,CAISESTGAETQYF
once,TRBV27,NA,TRBJ2-1,TGTGCCAGCAGTTTCGAGGGGTGGGGGGGCTGGAATGAGCAGTTCTTC,CASSFEGWGGWNEQFF
few,TRBV19,TRBD1,TRBJ1-1,TGTGCCAGTAGTACAGGGGGCGCGTTCACTGAAGCTTTCTTT,CASSTGGAFTEAFF
few,TRBV9,NA,TRBJ2-7,TGTGCCAGCAGCCTCATAGCGGCCAGCTCCTACGAGCAGTACTTC,CASSLIAASSYEQYF
NA,TRBV6-6,NA,TRBJ2-7,TGTGCCAGCAGTAACACGGGTGATTCTATTAAAGCGTACTTC,CASSNTGDSIKAYF